Detailed here is one T cell receptor beta chain. No antigen is known for it. Per the germline V gene, CDR1 is SGHRS and CDR2 is YFSETQ. V lost 0 bases to trimming and J lost 0 bases; unmatched junction nucleotides: 1. This CDR3 is built from 17 residues. This record comes from a study of blood T cells in healthy people across ages. Primers used in a second PCR of about 7 to 12 cycles were a sample-barcoded 5' primer and a J-beta primer mix. TCRdb ran MiXCR on the 5' RACE reads and lists one entry per CDR3 protein. The data hold hundreds of thousands of distinct CDR3 sequences, with under 30% observed a single time. Overall study results and limits: A roughly linear fall in TCR beta diversity per million T cells was seen with increasing age. Any changes in expanded clonotypes were possibly confounded, as donor CMV status remained unknown.

The chain recombines TRBV5-1 with TRBJ2-5; 14 bases are a match to TRBD2. Material for sequencing was blood. The clonotype was recovered from a woman older than 75 in good health. The CDR3 sequence: CASSLGLAGGYQETQYF. CDR3 nucleotide sequence: TGCGCCAGCAGCTTGGGACTAGCGGGGGGGTACCAAGAGACCCAGTACTTC.